This record covers a single T cell receptor (beta chain). What it recognizes is unknown. The assay was immunoSEQ multiplex PCR, and TCRdb's table has in-frame clones only and misses some. The data hold about 1 million clones, with 75% to 80% observed a single time. These data come from a study of shared clonotypes between healthy human individuals. Germline loops: CDR1 MNHNS, CDR2 SASEGT. V was pared by 3 bases and J by 9 bases, with 24 bases between. The CDR3 is 17 residues long. Study results and caveats: Compared with clonotypes that all four donors shared, non-shared clonotypes had lower generation probabilities. Blood was the only sampled material, and tissue repertoires likely differ.

What was sequenced was memory CD4+ T cells from PBMCs. Subset specified: CD45RA-negative fraction. The chain is built from TRBV6-1 and TRBJ2-1, with D perhaps assigned TRBD1 or TRBD2 (6 bases each). This TCR derives from a man younger than 35 in good health. Some clones in this sample may be carry-over from other donors' samples. Here the CDR3 DNA reads TGTGCCAGCAGTGAGAGGACTGCGGGACAATTAAGGGGTGAGCAGTTCTTC. This codes for CASSERTAGQLRGEQFF.